Below are 32 T cell receptor beta chains sequenced from a single sample in a study of T-cell memory formation after mild COVID-19. TCRdb reprocessed the 5' RACE reads with MiXCR, giving one entry per CDR3 protein. The profile shows a few hundred thousand distinct CDR3 sequences, more than 20% of them singletons. The sequenced material came from PBMCs or a T cell subset sorted from them (not recorded which). The origin of the receptors is a man younger than 35 who had mild COVID-19 (a few samples of this study predate the infection). Cell type and time point are not known.

V is TRBV4-3 and J is TRBJ2-7; D perhaps matches TRBD1 (6 bases). The CDR3 runs 13 residues. Germline V gene lookup returns CDR1 LGHNA and CDR2 YSLEER. V was shortened by 0 bases and J by 6 bases, with 9 bases between the two germline ends. The CDR3 nucleotides read TGCGCCAGCAGCCAAGACAGGGGCACCGAGCAGTACGTC. The encoded protein is CASSQDRGTEQYV.

CDR3 in amino acids: CASSIRRGSDTQYF. The CDR3 DNA is TGTGCCAGTAGTATTCGGAGGGGATCAGATACGCAGTATTTT. The rearrangement links TRBV19 to TRBJ2-3, with D maybe TRBD2 (6 bases). V lost 3 bases, J lost 4 bases, and 11 bases lay in between. Germline CDR1 reads LNHDA; CDR2 reads SQIVND (reference sequence). This CDR3 is 14 amino acids long.

The CDR3 DNA follows: TGTGCCAGCAGTTTAGGTCCAGCCCTCGGAAACACCATATATTTT. Its translation is CASSLGPALGNTIYF. The chain has TRBV28 and TRBJ1-3; D remains ambiguous. V lost 2 bases, J lost 4 bases, and 12 bases lay in between. The CDR3 has 15 residues. Germline CDR1 MDHEN, CDR2 SYDVKM. Combining the CDR3 with reference TRBV28 and TRBJ1-3 gives the whole variable domain DVKVTQSSRYLVKRTGEKVFLECVQDMDHENMFWYRQDPGLGLRLIYFSYDVKMKEKGDIPEGYSVSREKKERFSLILESASTNQTSMYLCASSLGPALGNTIYFGEGSWLTVV.

The chain recombines TRBV20-1 with TRBJ2-1; D remains ambiguous. Germline CDR1 reads DFQATT; CDR2 reads SNEGSKA (reference sequence). CDR3 length equals 10 residues. V dropped 3 bases and J dropped 10 bases, with 7 bases sitting between them. The CDR3 spells CSASAEEQFF. The CDR3 nucleotides read TGCAGTGCTAGTGCGGAAGAGCAGTTCTTC.

In this sample, this clonotype turned up a few times. The chain joins TRBV4-3 to TRBJ2-2; 14 positions agree with TRBD2. CDR3 length: 18 amino acids. The trim removed 5 bases at V and 5 bases at J, leaving 10 bases unmatched. Germline V gene data show CDR1 as LGHNA and CDR2 as YSLEER. CDR3: CASSTRLAGGPSTGELFF. In nucleotides, the CDR3 is TGCGCCAGCAGCACACGACTAGCGGGGGGGCCGAGTACCGGGGAGCTGTTTTTT.

In its sample, this clonotype was seen a few times. The chain combines TRBV7-2 with TRBJ2-3; 8 bases map to TRBD2. V gave up 1 base and J gave up 5 bases; unmatched junction bases: 5. Looked up from germline, CDR1 is SGHTA and CDR2 is FQGNSA. The CDR3 extends over 15 amino acids. CDR3 residues: CASSLGYGGEDTQYF. The CDR3 bases are TGTGCCAGCAGCTTAGGGTACGGGGGGGAAGATACGCAGTATTTT.

This clonotype was picked up a small number of times. The chain joins TRBV5-1 to TRBJ2-1; weak D call: TRBD1 (6 bases). Looked up from germline, CDR1 is SGHRS and CDR2 is YFSETQ. V lost 0 bases and J 6 bases, leaving 10 bases between the germline ends. CDR3 length: 14 amino acids. DNA for the CDR3: TGCGCCAGCAGCTTGGAGAACAGGGCCAATGAGCAGTTCTTC. This sequence encodes CASSLENRANEQFF. Together with reference TRBV5-1 and TRBJ2-1, the CDR3 gives the full variable domain: KAGVTQTPRYLIKTRGQQVTLSCSPISGHRSVSWYQQTPGQGLQFLFEYFSETQRNKGNFPGRFSGRQFSNSRSEMNVSTLELGDSALYLCASSLENRANEQFFGPGTRLTVL.

This clonotype is labeled as medium-sized (0.01 to 0.1%). The chain has TRBV20-1 and TRBJ2-3; D may be TRBD1 or TRBD2 (5 bases each). The V and J ends lost 1 base and 5 bases respectively, with 16 bases between them. Germline CDR1 is DFQATT and CDR2 is SNEGSKA (reference sequence). The CDR3 loop spans 15 amino acids. CDR3 bases: TGCAGTGCTAGAGCCCGGGACGAAGGAAGAGATACGCAGTATTTT. Protein sequence: CSARARDEGRDTQYF.

This clonotype was counted once. The chain has TRBV30 and TRBJ2-2; maybe TRBD1 (6 bases). The length of the CDR3 is 13 residues. Trimming shortened V by 3 bases and J by 3 bases, and 8 bases separated the two germline ends. The germline gives CDR1 GTSNPN, CDR2 SVGIG (reference sequence). CDR3 bases: TGTGCCTGGAGCGGACAGTACACCGGGGAGCTGTTTTTT. Translated: CAWSGQYTGELFF. The full variable domain, with the rest looked up from reference TRBV30 and TRBJ2-2, is SQTIHQWPATLVQPVGSPLSLECTVEGTSNPNLYWYRQAAGRGLQLLFYSVGIGQISSEVPQNLSASRPQDRQFILSSKKLLLSDSGFYLCAWSGQYTGELFFGEGSRLTVL.

The sample holds a few counts of this clonotype. The V and J genes are TRBV5-1 and TRBJ2-7; tentative D call: TRBD1 (6 bases). This CDR3 region has 15 residues. The germline CDR1 and CDR2 sequences are SGHRS and YFSETQ. Trimming pared 0 bases from V and 3 bases from J, leaving 13 bases between. The CDR3 bases are TGCGCCAGCAGCTTGGGTGGGGGCGATAGCTACGAGCAGTACTTC. Residues: CASSLGGGDSYEQYF.

The rearrangement uses TRBV12-3 or TRBV12-4 and TRBJ2-2, with unresolved D. This CDR3 region has 13 residues. With 8 bases removed from V and 4 bases from J, the gap between germline ends came to 11 bases. The CDR3 DNA reads as TGTGCCAGCGGGGAATTTCGCACCGGGGAGCTGTTTTTT. Translation gives CASGEFRTGELFF.

This clonotype came up a few times. The chain employs TRBV5-1 and TRBJ2-2; a possible D gene is TRBD2 (7 bases). The CDR3 extends over 18 amino acids. Trimming left V 3 bases short and J 5 bases short, with 23 bases between. The germline V gene has CDR1 SGHRS and CDR2 YFSETQ. CDR3 amino acids: CASSYGGPRDFRTGELFF. The CDR3 DNA reads as TGCGCCAGCAGCTACGGGGGGCCACGCGACTTCAGAACCGGGGAGCTGTTTTTT. The whole variable domain, remainder taken from reference TRBV5-1 and TRBJ2-2, is KAGVTQTPRYLIKTRGQQVTLSCSPISGHRSVSWYQQTPGQGLQFLFEYFSETQRNKGNFPGRFSGRQFSNSRSEMNVSTLELGDSALYLCASSYGGPRDFRTGELFFGEGSRLTVL.

The chain carries TRBV20-1 and TRBJ2-7; TRBD2 aligns across 7 bases. Germline CDR1 is DFQATT and CDR2 is SNEGSKA (reference sequence). The CDR3 sequence is 15 residues long. The junction had 6 bases not matched to a gene; V was cut back by 1 base and J by 0 bases. The CDR3 nucleotides are TGCAGTGCTAGAGTCGGCGGGGGAGGCTCCTACGAGCAGTACGTC. This translates into CSARVGGGGSYEQYV.

This clonotype was observed a few times. This chain links TRBV20-1 with TRBJ2-3; weak D call: TRBD2 (7 bases). Between the trimmed V and J ends, which lost 5 bases and 2 bases, there was a span of 17 bases. There are 15 residues in the CDR3. The germline V gene has CDR1 DFQATT and CDR2 SNEGSKA (reference sequence). The CDR3, as DNA: TGCAGTGCTGTGGGGGGCGGGGGTCCCACAGATACGCAGTATTTT. Amino acid sequence: CSAVGGGGPTDTQYF.

In its sample, this clonotype was seen a few times. As DNA, the CDR3 is TGCAGTGCTCTTCCCGGGGGGACCGCTCTCTCTGAGCAGTTCTTC. It codes for CSALPGGTALSEQFF. The chain combines TRBV20-1 with TRBJ2-1, with 7 bases identical to TRBD2. The CDR3 runs to 15 residues. Germline V CDR1 and CDR2: DFQATT, SNEGSKA (reference sequence). The V and J ends lost 5 bases and 9 bases, in that order; junction bases with no gene match: 16.

This clonotype was picked up a small number of times. The rearrangement links TRBV10-1 to TRBJ2-2; no definite D call. The germline V gene has CDR1 WNHNN and CDR2 SYGVQD (reference sequence). V lost 3 bases, J lost 6 bases, and 8 bases lay in between. The CDR3 sequence is 13 residues long. The CDR3 here is CASSDEAAGELFF. The CDR3 DNA reads TGCGCCAGCAGTGACGAGGCGGCCGGGGAGCTGTTTTTT.

This clonotype has just a few counts. J is TRBJ1-5 and V is TRBV19; D perhaps matches TRBD1 (5 bases). This CDR3 is 15 amino acids long. Germline CDR1 reads LNHDA; CDR2 reads SQIVND (reference sequence). V was trimmed by 5 bases and J by 4 bases, leaving 15 bases between them. The CDR3 nucleotides are TGTGCCAGTAGTGCGGGATCCGGGACGAATCAGCCCCAGCATTTT. Its protein is CASSAGSGTNQPQHF.

This clonotype was picked up a small number of times. The V and J genes are TRBV7-9 and TRBJ2-4, with D perhaps TRBD2 (6 bases). Germline V gives CDR1 SEHNR, CDR2 FQNEAQ (reference sequence). The CDR3 is made up of 14 amino acids. With 4 bases removed from V and 5 bases from J, the gap between germline ends came to 12 bases. The CDR3: CASSSGTSQNIQYF. The CDR3 DNA follows: TGTGCCAGCAGCTCCGGGACTTCCCAAAACATTCAGTACTTC.

This clonotype was recorded a few times. V gene TRBV4-3 combines with J gene TRBJ2-2, with TRBD2 identical over 11 bases. Germline-derived CDR1 and CDR2 are LGHNA and YSLEER. This CDR3 is built from 19 residues. With V trimmed by 0 bases and J by 1 base, 7 bases remained unmatched. The CDR3 region is CASSQDPRGLAENTGELFF. DNA for the CDR3: TGCGCCAGCAGCCAAGATCCGAGGGGACTAGCGGAGAACACCGGGGAGCTGTTTTTT.

About this clonotype: The final CDR3 position lacks the conserved phenylalanine or tryptophan, pointing to a likely read error. This sequence joins TRBV20-1 and TRBJ2-6; no firm D call. Germline CDR1 and CDR2: DFQATT and SNEGSKA (reference sequence). The CDR3 sequence is 15 residues long. V lost 2 bases and J 1 base, leaving 9 bases between the germline ends. The CDR3: CSARMGRSGANVLTL. The CDR3 region has the DNA TGCAGTGCTAGAATGGGTCGATCTGGGGCCAACGTCCTGACTTTA.

J is TRBJ2-7 and V is TRBV6-1; TRBD1 matches at 7 bases. Germline-derived CDR1 and CDR2 are MNHNS and SASEGT. J lost 1 base, V lost 7 bases, and 7 bases had no gene match. CDR3 size: 14 residues. The CDR3 reads CASTSGTASYEQYV. The CDR3 region has the DNA TGTGCCAGCACCTCCGGGACAGCATCCTACGAGCAGTACGTC.

This clonotype was seen more than once but under ten times. This chain joins TRBV7-2 and TRBJ2-5, with 8 nucleotides matching TRBD2. Germline values: CDR1 SGHTA, CDR2 FQGNSA. The V and J ends lost 6 bases and 0 bases, in that order; junction bases with no gene match: 3. The CDR3 runs 14 residues. The CDR3, as DNA: TGTGCCAGCAGACGCGGGGGGTACCAAGAGACCCAGTACTTC. As protein: CASRRGGYQETQYF.

J is TRBJ1-4 and V is TRBV10-2; D is perhaps TRBD1 (5 bases). Trimming removed 6 bases at V and 6 bases at J, with 14 bases between. This CDR3 is 14 amino acids long. Germline CDR1 WSHSY, CDR2 SAAADI. CDR3 loop: CASSDSGSDEKLFF. DNA of the CDR3: TGCGCCAGCAGCGATTCAGGGTCGGATGAAAAACTGTTTTTT.

This sequence joins TRBV20-1 and TRBJ2-5, with 8 bases identical to TRBD1. The CDR3 has 14 amino acids. V lost 0 bases and J lost 4; bases outside the gene matches: 4. Germline CDR1 DFQATT, CDR2 SNEGSKA (reference sequence). The CDR3 spells CSARDRTGRETQYF. The DNA of the CDR3 is TGCAGTGCTAGAGACCGGACAGGGAGAGAGACCCAGTACTTC.

This clonotype has a handful of counts. V usage is TRBV6-5 and J usage is TRBJ1-2; 10 bases fit TRBD1. This CDR3 contains 15 residues. Looked up from germline, CDR1 is MNHEY and CDR2 is SVGAGI. Trimming cost V 3 bases and J 5 bases; bases outside gene matches: 6. DNA of the CDR3: TGTGCCAGCAGTTATACGACAGGGGGCTTGTATGGCTACACCTTC. Translating gives CASSYTTGGLYGYTF.

This sequence joins TRBV4-1 and TRBJ1-1; D gene unclear. V shed 2 bases and J shed 2 bases, with 21 bases lying between them. Germline values: CDR1 MGHRA, CDR2 YSYEKL. The CDR3 has 18 amino acids. CDR3: CASSQTAHSGRINTEAFF. The DNA for the CDR3 is TGCGCCAGCAGCCAAACTGCCCATAGCGGACGGATTAACACTGAAGCTTTCTTT.

This clonotype was recorded a few times. The CDR3 DNA sequence: TGCAGTGGGCAACAGGGACTTAATGGCTACACCTTC. Its translation is CSGQQGLNGYTF. The genes are TRBV20-1 and TRBJ1-2; possible D gene TRBD1, 6 bases. The ends were cut back, 7 bases at V and 6 bases at J, with 15 bases in the middle. This CDR3 comprises 12 residues. Germline CDR1 is DFQATT and CDR2 is SNEGSKA (reference sequence).

The gene calls are TRBV12-3 or TRBV12-4 and TRBJ1-6, with a possible D match to TRBD1 (5 bases). This CDR3 comprises 16 residues. V was cut by 4 bases and J by 9 bases, with 19 bases left in between. The CDR3 nucleotides are TGTGCCAGCAGTTACCGGGACGGGGGATGGAGTTCACCCCTCCACTTT. Amino acid sequence: CASSYRDGGWSSPLHF.

This chain uses TRBV6-5 with TRBJ2-3; 9 nucleotides line up with TRBD2. The J segment lost 5 bases and the V segment lost 1 base, leaving 13 bases of the junction unmatched. The CDR3 spans 18 residues. The germline CDR1 and CDR2 sequences are MNHEY and SVGAGI. The CDR3 protein is CASSYWRPGGGAGDTQYF. CDR3 sequence (DNA): TGTGCCAGCAGTTACTGGCGTCCAGGCGGGGGGGCAGGAGATACGCAGTATTTT.

The table lists this clonotype with a few counts. J is TRBJ1-2 and V is TRBV2; D may be TRBD1 (5 bases). V lost 6 bases to trimming and J lost 7 bases, with 24 bases between them. This CDR3 region has 16 residues. Looked up from germline, CDR1 is SNHLY and CDR2 is FYNNEI. The CDR3 reads CASRPYPGTPSPGYTF. As DNA, the CDR3 is TGTGCCAGCAGGCCTTACCCCGGGACGCCGAGTCCTGGCTACACCTTC.

The gene calls are TRBV5-6 and TRBJ2-1, with D uncertain. Trimming took 1 base from V and 9 from J, leaving 8 bases between them. Germline lookup yields CDR1 SGHDT and CDR2 YYEEEE. The CDR3 loop spans 12 amino acids. The CDR3 loop is CASSLWQFEQFF. The CDR3 DNA reads as TGTGCCAGCAGCTTGTGGCAGTTTGAGCAGTTCTTC.

The chain combines TRBV7-9 with TRBJ1-4, with TRBD1 matching 9 bases. CDR3 size: 16 residues. Unmatched junction bases numbered 5, after V lost 1 base and J lost 5 bases. CDR1 and CDR2 (germline): SEHNR, FQNEAQ (reference sequence). CDR3 protein: CASSLGWGTGNEKLFF. Written as DNA, the CDR3 is TGTGCCAGCAGCTTAGGATGGGGGACAGGGAATGAAAAACTGTTTTTT. The full variable domain, its missing parts supplied by reference TRBV7-9 and TRBJ1-4, is DTGVSQNPRHKITKRGQNVTFRCDPISEHNRLYWYRQTLGQGPEFLTYFQNEAQLEKSRLLSDRFSAERPKGSFSTLEIQRTEQGDSAMYLCASSLGWGTGNEKLFFGSGTQLSVL.